This TCR beta chain was recorded in a study of T cells in Graves' hyperthyroidism and ophthalmopathy. Study-wide results and caveats: Separating ophthalmopathy from stable hyperthyroidism was achieved by a 13 V-J model. Also found in blood were most expanded thyroid clonotypes above 0.001.

This clonotype was found many times. The antigen remains undetermined. The study excluded patients with uncontrolled infection, other autoimmune disease, pregnancy or lactation. Fresh peripheral blood, 7.5 to 10 ml, was the source of the PBMCs. RNA transcripts were the template for amplifying TCR beta CDR3 regions. TCR CDR3 regions were first amplified by RT-PCR with HTBI primers. TCRdb used MiXCR to reprocess the multiplex PCR reads, holding one entry per CDR3 protein. Of more than 350,000 distinct CDR3 sequences listed, around 14% are singletons. The V gene's germline CDR1 is SGHVS and CDR2 FQNEAQ. Trimming took off 5 bases at V and 5 bases at J, with 14 bases between the two ends. The CDR3 extends over 14 amino acids.

The sample taken for sequencing was blood. This sequence joins TRBV7-8 and TRBJ2-3; D tentatively reads TRBD1 or TRBD2 (5 bases each). The clonotype was recovered from a woman aged 25-40 years with Graves' hyperthyroidism. CDR3: CASSPEGIRDTQYF. DNA for the CDR3: TGTGCCAGCAGCCCCGAGGGGATAAGAGATACGCAGTATTTT. The whole variable domain, filled in from reference TRBV7-8 and TRBJ2-3, reads GAGVSQSPRYKVAKRGQDVALRCDPISGHVSLFWYQQALGQGPEFLTYFQNEAQLDKSGLPSDRFFAERPEGSVSTLKIQRTQQEDSAVYLCASSPEGIRDTQYFGPGTRLTVL.